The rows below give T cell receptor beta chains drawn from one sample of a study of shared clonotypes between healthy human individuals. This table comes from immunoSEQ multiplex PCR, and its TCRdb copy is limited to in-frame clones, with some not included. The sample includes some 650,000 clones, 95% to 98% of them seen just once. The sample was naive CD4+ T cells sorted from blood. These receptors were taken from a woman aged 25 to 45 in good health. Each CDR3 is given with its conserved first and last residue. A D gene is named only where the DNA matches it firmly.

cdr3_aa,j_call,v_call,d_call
CASSMIWQESAKNIQYF,TRBJ2-4,TRBV19,-
CASSEGNAETQYF,TRBJ2-5,TRBV7-6,-
CASSSLLAIYEQYF,TRBJ2-7,TRBV28,-
CASWGRPGETQYF,TRBJ2-5,TRBV28,-
CASSKTSAVNEQFF,TRBJ2-1,TRBV9,TRBD2
CASSISLPVNYEQYF,TRBJ2-7,TRBV5-5,-
CASSELSGYTF,TRBJ1-2,TRBV2,-
CASSQEVGQGALDEQYF,TRBJ2-7,TRBV4-2,TRBD1
CASSLWTSFGELFF,TRBJ2-2,TRBV5-6,TRBD2
CASSLGAPSYEQYF,TRBJ2-7,TRBV7-2,-
CASSLGWGTSDTDTQYF,TRBJ2-3,TRBV11-2,TRBD2
CASSLGGQGYGYTF,TRBJ1-2,TRBV28,TRBD1
CASSPPKPGPEAFF,TRBJ1-1,TRBV18,-
CASSLDFFQGWDEQFF,TRBJ2-1,TRBV27,-
CASSQDWGPNTGELFF,TRBJ2-2,TRBV4-1,-
CASRSTGSYEQYF,TRBJ2-7,TRBV7-9,-
CASSKQAGTPYNEQFF,TRBJ2-1,TRBV19,-
CASSKTGGTYEQYF,TRBJ2-7,TRBV7-8,TRBD1
CASSQGTGSAYEQYF,-,TRBV4-2,TRBD1
CASSPSGTAYEQYF,TRBJ2-7,TRBV5-1,-
CASRELTGRIHGYTF,TRBJ1-2,TRBV6-5,-
CASSLAGVWYNEQFF,TRBJ2-1,TRBV5-1,-
CASSRDGLASYEQYF,TRBJ2-7,TRBV18,TRBD2
CASSSHSGTSGYNEQFF,TRBJ2-1,TRBV28,TRBD2
CASERGIGASEQFF,TRBJ2-1,TRBV4-1,-
CASSGEGLSLGETQYF,TRBJ2-5,TRBV5-1,TRBD2
CASSVEGLATNEQFF,TRBJ2-1,TRBV9,TRBD2
CASSLVGDRGVNTEAFF,TRBJ1-1,TRBV11-3,TRBD1